The source of this TCR beta chain is a study of OX40 agonist ivuxolimab in advanced cancers. The overall study: Patients got intravenous ivuxolimab at 0.01 to 10 mg/kg every 2 weeks.

Germline values: CDR1 KGHSH, CDR2 LQKENI. CDR3 size: 15 residues. V lost 3 bases and J 3 bases, leaving 14 bases between the germline ends. Patients who had autoimmune disease history or got systemic immunosuppression were left out. On cycle 4 day 1 and cycle 7 day 1, as well as at baseline, blood was sampled. Using immunoSEQ multiplex PCR, the repertoire was profiled, and TCRdb retains in-frame clones only, with some absent. This sample has tens of thousands of clones, with 80% found just once. The TCR originated in an adult with an advanced solid tumor such as melanoma, head and neck, liver or kidney cancer. The material sequenced was CD4+ or CD8+ T cells sorted from blood, taken in a trial of the OX40 agonist ivuxolimab. This sequence joins TRBV18 and TRBJ1-2; tentative D call: TRBD1 (6 bases). This CDR3 reads CASSPTRGGDYGYTF. The CDR3 coding sequence is TGTGCCAGCTCACCTACGCGGGGGGGCGACTATGGCTACACCTTC.